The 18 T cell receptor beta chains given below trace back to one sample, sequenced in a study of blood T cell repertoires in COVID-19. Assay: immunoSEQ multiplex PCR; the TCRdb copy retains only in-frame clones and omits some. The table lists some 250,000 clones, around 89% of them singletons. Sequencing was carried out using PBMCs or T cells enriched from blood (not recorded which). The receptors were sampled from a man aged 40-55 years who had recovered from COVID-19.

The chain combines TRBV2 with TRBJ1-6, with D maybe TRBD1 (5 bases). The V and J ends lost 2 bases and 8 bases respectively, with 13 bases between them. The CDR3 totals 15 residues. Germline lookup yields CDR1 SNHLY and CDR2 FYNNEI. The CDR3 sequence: CASSERQYVDSPLHF. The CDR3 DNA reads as TGTGCCAGCAGTGAAAGACAGTATGTCGATTCACCCCTCCACTTT. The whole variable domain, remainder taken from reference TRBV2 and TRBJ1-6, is EPEVTQTPSHQVTQMGQEVILRCVPISNHLYFYWYRQILGQKVEFLVSFYNNEISEKSEIFDDQFSVERPDGSNFTLKIRSTKLEDSAMYFCASSERQYVDSPLHFGNGTRLTVT.

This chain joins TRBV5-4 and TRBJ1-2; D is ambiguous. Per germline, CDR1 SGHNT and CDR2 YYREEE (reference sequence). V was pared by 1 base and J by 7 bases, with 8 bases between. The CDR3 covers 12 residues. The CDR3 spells CASSLPSGGYTF. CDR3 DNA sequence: TGTGCCAGCAGCTTGCCCTCCGGTGGCTACACCTTC.

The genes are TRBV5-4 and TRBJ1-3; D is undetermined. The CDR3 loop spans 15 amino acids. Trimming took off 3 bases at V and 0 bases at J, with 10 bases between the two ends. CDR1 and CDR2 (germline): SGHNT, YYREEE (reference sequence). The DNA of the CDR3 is TGTGCCAGCAGCTCGGGGTTCCTCTCTGGAAACACCATATATTTT. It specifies CASSSGFLSGNTIYF.

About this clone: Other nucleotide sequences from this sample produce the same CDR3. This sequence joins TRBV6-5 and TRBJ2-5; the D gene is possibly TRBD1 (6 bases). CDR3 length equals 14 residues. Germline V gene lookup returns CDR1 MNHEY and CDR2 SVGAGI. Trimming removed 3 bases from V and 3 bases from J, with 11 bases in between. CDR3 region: CASSYLGQKETQYF. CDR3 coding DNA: TGTGCCAGCAGTTATCTTGGACAGAAAGAGACCCAGTACTTC.

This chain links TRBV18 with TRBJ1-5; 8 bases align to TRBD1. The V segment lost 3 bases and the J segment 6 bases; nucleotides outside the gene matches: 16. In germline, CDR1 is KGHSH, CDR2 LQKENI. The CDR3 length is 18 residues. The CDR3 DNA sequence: TGTGCCAGCTCACCCACCCTTGGACAGGGCGAAGTGGGTCAGCCCCAGCATTTT. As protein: CASSPTLGQGEVGQPQHF.

CDR3 DNA: TGTGCCTGGAGCGGGACAGGGAATCAGCCCCAGCATTTT. This gives the protein CAWSGTGNQPQHF. The gene calls are TRBV30 and TRBJ1-5; 9 bases line up with TRBD1. Losses at the gene ends were 3 bases for V and 4 bases for J; bases not matched to a gene: 1. Looked up from germline, CDR1 is GTSNPN and CDR2 is SVGIG (reference sequence). This CDR3 has 13 residues.

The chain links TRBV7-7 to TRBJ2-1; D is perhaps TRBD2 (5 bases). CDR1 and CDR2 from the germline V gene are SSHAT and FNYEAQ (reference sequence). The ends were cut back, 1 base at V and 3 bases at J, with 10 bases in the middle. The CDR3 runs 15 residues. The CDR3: CASSLDGVGYNEQFF. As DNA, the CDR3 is TGTGCCAGCAGCTTAGACGGGGTGGGCTACAATGAGCAGTTCTTC.

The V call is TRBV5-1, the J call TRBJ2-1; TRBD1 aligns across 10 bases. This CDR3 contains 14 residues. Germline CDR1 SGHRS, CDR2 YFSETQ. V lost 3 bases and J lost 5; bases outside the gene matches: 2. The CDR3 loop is CASSSGQGDNEQFF. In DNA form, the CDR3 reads TGCGCCAGCAGCTCCGGACAGGGGGACAATGAGCAGTTCTTC.

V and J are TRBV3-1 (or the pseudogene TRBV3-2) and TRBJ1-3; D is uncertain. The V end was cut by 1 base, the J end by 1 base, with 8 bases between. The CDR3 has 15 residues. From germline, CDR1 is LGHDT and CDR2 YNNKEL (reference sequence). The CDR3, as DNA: TGTGCCAGCAGCCAAGCCTCAGTATCTGGAAACACCATATATTTT. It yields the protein CASSQASVSGNTIYF.

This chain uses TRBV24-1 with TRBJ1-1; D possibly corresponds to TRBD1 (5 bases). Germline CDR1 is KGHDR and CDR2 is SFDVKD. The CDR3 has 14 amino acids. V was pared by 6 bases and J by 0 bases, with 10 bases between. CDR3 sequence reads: CATSQGGLNTEAFF. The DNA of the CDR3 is TGTGCCACCAGTCAGGGAGGTCTGAACACTGAAGCTTTCTTT.

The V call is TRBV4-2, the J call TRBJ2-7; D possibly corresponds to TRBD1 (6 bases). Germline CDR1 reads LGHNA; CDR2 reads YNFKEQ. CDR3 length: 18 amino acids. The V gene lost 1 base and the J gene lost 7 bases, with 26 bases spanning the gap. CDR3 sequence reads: CASSQGEIRGSSLREQYF. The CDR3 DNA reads TGTGCCAGCAGCCAAGGTGAGATCAGGGGCAGTTCCCTACGAGAGCAGTACTTC.

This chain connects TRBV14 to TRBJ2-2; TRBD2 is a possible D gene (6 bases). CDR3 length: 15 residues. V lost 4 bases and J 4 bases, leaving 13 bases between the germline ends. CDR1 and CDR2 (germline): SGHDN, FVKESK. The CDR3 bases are TGTGCCAGCAGCCCAAGTCGGGGGAGCACCGGGGAGCTGTTTTTT. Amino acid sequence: CASSPSRGSTGELFF.

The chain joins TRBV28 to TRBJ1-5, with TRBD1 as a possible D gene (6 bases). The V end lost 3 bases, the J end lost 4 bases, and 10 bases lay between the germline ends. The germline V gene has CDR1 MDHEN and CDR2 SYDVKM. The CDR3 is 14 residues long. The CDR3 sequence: CASSLLGGNQPQHF. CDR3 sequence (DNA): TGTGCCAGCAGTTTGTTAGGGGGAAATCAGCCCCAGCATTTT.

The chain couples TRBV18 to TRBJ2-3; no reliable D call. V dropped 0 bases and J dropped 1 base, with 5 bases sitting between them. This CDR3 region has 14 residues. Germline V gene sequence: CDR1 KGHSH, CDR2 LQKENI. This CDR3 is CASSPPSGTDTQYF. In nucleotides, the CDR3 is TGTGCCAGCTCACCACCGAGTGGCACAGATACGCAGTATTTT.

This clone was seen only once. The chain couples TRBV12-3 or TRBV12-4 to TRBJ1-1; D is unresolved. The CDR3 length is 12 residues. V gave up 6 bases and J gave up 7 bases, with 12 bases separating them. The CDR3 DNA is TGTGCCAGCAGCCTCAGGCTGGTTGAAGCTTTCTTT. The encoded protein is CASSLRLVEAFF.

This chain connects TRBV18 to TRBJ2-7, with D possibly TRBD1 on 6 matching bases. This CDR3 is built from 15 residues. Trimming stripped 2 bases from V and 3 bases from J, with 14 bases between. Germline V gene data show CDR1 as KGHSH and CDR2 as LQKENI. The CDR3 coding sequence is TGTGCCAGCTCACCAGGAACAGGGAGTTACTACGAGCAGTACTTC. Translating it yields CASSPGTGSYYEQYF.

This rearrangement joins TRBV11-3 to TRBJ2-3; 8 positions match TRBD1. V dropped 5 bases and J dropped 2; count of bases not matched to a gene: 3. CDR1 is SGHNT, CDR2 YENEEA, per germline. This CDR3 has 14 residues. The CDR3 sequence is CASSEGQDTDTQYF. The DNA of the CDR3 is TGTGCCAGCAGCGAGGGACAGGACACAGATACGCAGTATTTT.

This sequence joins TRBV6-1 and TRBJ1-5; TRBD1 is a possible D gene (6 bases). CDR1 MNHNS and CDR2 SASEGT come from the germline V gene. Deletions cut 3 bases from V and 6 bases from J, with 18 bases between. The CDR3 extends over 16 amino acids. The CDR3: CASSDLTGIIFQPQHF. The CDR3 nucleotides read TGTGCCAGCAGTGACCTGACAGGAATCATCTTTCAGCCCCAGCATTTT.